Listed here is a single TCR beta chain. The antigen remains unidentified. V was shortened by 2 bases and J by 4 bases, with 8 bases between the two germline ends. CDR1 and CDR2 from the germline V gene are MNHEY and SVGAGI. There are 13 residues in the CDR3. This sample is part of a study of T cells in Graves' hyperthyroidism and ophthalmopathy. Regarding the study as a whole: Most expanded thyroid clonotypes above 0.001 also appeared in blood.

The study enrolled patients aged 18 to 65 with newly diagnosed hyperthyroidism of under 2 months' duration. Clinicians diagnosed patients from clinical symptoms, serum thyroxine and TRAb, thyroid ultrasound and orbital computed tomography. Cells are PBMCs isolated from about 10 ml of fresh blood. RNA transcripts were the template for amplifying TCR beta CDR3 regions. The TCR CDR3 first-round RT-PCR relied on the HTBI primer set. From the multiplex PCR reads, TCRdb called clonotypes with MiXCR, one entry per CDR3 protein. The repertoire includes 600,000 to 650,000 distinct CDR3 sequences, around 15% of them detected once, and 3.5% to 4% sits in the top ten.

This receptor was identified in a woman in her twenties or thirties with Graves' hyperthyroidism. This chain joins TRBV6-5 and TRBJ1-1; D is undetermined. Sequences were obtained from blood. The CDR3 sequence is CASSYDASTEAFF. The CDR3, as DNA: TGTGCCAGCAGTTACGACGCCTCCACTGAAGCTTTCTTT.